This TCR beta chain was obtained from a study of blood T cell repertoires in COVID-19. In the original processing: The assay estimated nucleated cells by amplifying reference gene primers. TCRdb's copy holds only in-frame clones and misses some; the assay was immunoSEQ multiplex PCR. The DNA was the basis for D and trimming; V, J and clone size are from that table. The table records 200,000 or so clones, approximately 85% of them present only once. The CDR3 runs 15 residues. V was clipped by 2 bases and J by 3 bases, with 10 bases between them. Per the germline V gene, CDR1 is MNHEY and CDR2 is SVGAGI.

The chain carries TRBV6-5 and TRBJ2-2; D possibly corresponds to TRBD2 (5 bases). The source is a man in his fifties or sixties with acute or convalescent COVID-19. Sequences were obtained from peripheral blood. CDR3 protein: CASSYDGIYTGELFF. The CDR3 DNA is TGTGCCAGCAGTTACGACGGGATATACACCGGGGAGCTGTTTTTT.